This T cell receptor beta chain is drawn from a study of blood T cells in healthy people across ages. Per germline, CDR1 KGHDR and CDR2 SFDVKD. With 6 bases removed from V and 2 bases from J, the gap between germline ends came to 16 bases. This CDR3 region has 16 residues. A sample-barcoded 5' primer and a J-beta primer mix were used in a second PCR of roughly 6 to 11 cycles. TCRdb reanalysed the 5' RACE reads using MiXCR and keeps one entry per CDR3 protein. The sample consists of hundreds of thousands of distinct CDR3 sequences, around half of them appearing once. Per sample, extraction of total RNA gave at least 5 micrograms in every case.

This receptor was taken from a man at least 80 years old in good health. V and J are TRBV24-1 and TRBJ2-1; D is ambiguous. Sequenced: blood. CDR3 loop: CATSLGGGPTYNEQFF. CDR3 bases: TGTGCCACCAGTCTCGGCGGCGGTCCGACCTACAATGAGCAGTTCTTC.